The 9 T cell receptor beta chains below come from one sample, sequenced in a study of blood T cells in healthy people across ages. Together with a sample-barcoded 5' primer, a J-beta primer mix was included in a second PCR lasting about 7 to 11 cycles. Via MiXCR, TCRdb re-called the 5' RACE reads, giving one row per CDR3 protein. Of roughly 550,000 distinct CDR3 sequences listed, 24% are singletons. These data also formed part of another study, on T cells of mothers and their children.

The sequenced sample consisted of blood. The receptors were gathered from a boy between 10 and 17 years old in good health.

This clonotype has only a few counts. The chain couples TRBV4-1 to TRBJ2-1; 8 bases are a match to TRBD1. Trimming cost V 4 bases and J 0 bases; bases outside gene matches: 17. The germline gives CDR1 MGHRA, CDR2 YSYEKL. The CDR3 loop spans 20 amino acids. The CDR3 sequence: CASSPQGASAVLTSYNEQFF. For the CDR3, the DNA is TGCGCCAGCAGCCCCCAGGGGGCTAGCGCAGTTCTAACCTCCTACAATGAGCAGTTCTTC.

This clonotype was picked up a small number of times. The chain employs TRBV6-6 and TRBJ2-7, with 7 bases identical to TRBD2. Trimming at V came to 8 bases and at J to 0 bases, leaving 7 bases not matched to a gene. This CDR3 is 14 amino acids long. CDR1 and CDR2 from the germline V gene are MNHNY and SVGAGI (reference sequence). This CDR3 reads CASGGTISSYEQYF. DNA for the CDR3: TGTGCCAGCGGCGGGACTATTAGCTCCTACGAGCAGTACTTC.

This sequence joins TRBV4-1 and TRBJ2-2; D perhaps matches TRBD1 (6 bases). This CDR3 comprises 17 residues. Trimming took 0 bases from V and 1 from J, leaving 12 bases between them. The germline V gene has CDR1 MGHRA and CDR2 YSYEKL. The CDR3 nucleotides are TGCGCCAGCAGCCAAGATCGGCAGGGGAGGAACACCGGGGAGCTGTTTTTT. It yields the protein CASSQDRQGRNTGELFF.

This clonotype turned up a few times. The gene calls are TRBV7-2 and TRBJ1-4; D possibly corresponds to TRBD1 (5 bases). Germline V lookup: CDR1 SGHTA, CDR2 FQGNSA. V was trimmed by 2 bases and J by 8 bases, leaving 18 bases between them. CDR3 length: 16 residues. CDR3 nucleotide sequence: TGTGCCAGCAGCTTAAACGGGGCACATCAACGGGAAAAACTGTTTTTT. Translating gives CASSLNGAHQREKLFF.

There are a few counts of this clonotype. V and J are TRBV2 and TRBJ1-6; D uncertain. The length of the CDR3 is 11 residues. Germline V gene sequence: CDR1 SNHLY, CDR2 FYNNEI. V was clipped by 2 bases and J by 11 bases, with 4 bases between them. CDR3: CASSEFTPLHF. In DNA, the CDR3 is TGTGCCAGCAGTGAATTTACACCCCTCCACTTT. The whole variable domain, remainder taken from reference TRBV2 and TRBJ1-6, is EPEVTQTPSHQVTQMGQEVILRCVPISNHLYFYWYRQILGQKVEFLVSFYNNEISEKSEIFDDQFSVERPDGSNFTLKIRSTKLEDSAMYFCASSEFTPLHFGNGTRLTVT.

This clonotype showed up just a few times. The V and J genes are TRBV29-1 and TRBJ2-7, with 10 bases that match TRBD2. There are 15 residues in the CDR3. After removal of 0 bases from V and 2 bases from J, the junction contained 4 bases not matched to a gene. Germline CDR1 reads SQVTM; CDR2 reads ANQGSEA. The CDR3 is CSVEDRGLAAYEQYF. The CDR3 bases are TGCAGCGTTGAAGATCGCGGACTAGCGGCCTACGAGCAGTACTTC.

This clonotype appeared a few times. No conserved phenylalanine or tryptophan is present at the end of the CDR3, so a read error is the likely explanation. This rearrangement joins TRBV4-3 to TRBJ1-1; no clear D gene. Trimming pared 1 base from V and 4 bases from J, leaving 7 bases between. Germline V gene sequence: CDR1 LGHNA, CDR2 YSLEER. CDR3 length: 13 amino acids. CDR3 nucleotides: TGCGCCAGCAGCCAAGCACCGGGCACTGAAGCTTTCCTT. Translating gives CASSQAPGTEAFL.

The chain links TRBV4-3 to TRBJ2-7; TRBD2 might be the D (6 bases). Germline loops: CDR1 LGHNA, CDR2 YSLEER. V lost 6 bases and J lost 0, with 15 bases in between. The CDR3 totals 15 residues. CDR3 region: CASRRTVAASYEQYF. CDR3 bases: TGCGCCAGCAGACGCACCGTAGCGGCCTCCTACGAGCAGTACTTC.

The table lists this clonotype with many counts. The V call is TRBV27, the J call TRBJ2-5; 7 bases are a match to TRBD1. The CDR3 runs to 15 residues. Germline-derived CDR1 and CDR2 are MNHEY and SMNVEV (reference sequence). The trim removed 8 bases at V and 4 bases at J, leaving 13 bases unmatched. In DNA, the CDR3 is TGTGCCAGCGGTTATACAGGGGTTGGAGGAGAGACCCAGTACTTC. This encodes CASGYTGVGGETQYF.